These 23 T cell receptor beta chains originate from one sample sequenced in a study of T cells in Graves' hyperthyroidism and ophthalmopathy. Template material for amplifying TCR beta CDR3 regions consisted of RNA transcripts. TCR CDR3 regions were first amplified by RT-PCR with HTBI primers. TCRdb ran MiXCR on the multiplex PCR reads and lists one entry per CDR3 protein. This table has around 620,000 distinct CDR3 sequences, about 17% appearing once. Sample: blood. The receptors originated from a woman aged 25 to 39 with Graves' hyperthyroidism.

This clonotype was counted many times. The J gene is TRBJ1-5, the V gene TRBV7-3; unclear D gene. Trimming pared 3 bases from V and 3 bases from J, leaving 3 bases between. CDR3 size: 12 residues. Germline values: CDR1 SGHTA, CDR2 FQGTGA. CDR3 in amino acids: CASSLFNQPQHF. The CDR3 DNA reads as TGTGCCAGCAGCTTGTTCAATCAGCCCCAGCATTTT.

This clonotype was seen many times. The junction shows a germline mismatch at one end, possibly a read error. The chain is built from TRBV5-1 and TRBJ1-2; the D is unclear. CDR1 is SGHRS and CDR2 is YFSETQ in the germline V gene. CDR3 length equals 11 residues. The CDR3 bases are TGTGCCAGCAGTTCTAACTATGGCTACACCTTC. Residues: CASSSNYGYTF. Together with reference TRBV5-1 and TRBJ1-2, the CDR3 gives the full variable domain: KAGVTQTPRYLIKTRGQQVTLSCSPISGHRSVSWYQQTPGQGLQFLFEYFSETQRNKGNFPGRFSGRQFSNSRSEMNVSTLELGDSALYLCASSSNYGYTFGSGTRLTVV.

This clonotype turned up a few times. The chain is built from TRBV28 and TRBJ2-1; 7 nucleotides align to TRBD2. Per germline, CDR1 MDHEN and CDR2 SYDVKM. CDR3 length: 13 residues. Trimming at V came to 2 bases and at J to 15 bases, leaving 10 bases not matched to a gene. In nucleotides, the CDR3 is TGTGCCAGCAGTTTAAGGCTGGGGCGGGAGTGGTTCTTC. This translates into CASSLRLGREWFF.

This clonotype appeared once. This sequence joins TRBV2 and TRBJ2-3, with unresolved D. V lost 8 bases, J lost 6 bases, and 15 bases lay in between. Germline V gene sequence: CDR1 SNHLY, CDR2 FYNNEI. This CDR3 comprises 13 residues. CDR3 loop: CASGVEQLDTQYF. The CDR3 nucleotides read TGTGCCAGCGGTGTCGAGCAGTTGGATACGCAGTATTTT.

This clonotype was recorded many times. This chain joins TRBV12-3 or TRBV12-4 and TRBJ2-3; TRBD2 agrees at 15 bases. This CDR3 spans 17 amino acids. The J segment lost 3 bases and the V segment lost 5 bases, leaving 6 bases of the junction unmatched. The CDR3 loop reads CASSLKGLAGGTDTQYF. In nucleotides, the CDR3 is TGTGCCAGCAGTCTCAAGGGACTAGCGGGAGGTACAGATACGCAGTATTTT.

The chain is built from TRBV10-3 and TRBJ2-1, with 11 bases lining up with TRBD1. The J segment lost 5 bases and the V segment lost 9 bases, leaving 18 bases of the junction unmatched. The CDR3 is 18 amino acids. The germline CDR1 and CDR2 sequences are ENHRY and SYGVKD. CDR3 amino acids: CAIVRTGGWQPSHNEQFF. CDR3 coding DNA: TGTGCCATAGTTAGGACAGGGGGCTGGCAACCCTCGCACAATGAGCAGTTCTTC.

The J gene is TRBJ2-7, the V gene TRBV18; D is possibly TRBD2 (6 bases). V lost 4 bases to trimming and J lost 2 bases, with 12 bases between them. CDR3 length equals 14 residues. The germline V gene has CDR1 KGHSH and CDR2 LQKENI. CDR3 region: CASSREADPYEQYF. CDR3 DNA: TGTGCCAGCTCACGGGAGGCTGACCCCTACGAGCAGTACTTC.

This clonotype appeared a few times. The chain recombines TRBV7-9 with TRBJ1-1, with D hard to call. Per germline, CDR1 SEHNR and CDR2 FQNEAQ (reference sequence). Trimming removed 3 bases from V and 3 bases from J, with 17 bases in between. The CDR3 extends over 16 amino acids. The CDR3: CASSFDQFRSYTEAFF. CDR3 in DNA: TGTGCCAGCAGCTTCGACCAATTCAGGAGTTACACTGAAGCTTTCTTT. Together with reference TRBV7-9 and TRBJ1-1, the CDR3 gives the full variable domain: DTGVSQNPRHKITKRGQNVTFRCDPISEHNRLYWYRQTLGQGPEFLTYFQNEAQLEKSRLLSDRFSAERPKGSFSTLEIQRTEQGDSAMYLCASSFDQFRSYTEAFFGQGTRLTVV.

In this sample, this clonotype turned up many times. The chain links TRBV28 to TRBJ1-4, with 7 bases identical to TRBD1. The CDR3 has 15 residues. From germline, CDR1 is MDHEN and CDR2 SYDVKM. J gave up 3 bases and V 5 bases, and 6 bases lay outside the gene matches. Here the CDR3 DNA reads TGTGCCAGCAGTAGCAGGGGGAGAGCTAATGAAAAACTGTTTTTT. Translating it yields CASSSRGRANEKLFF.

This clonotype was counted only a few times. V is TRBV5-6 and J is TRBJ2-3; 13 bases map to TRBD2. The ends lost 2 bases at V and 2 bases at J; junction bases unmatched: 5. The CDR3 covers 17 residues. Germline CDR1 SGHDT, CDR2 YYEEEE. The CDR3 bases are TGTGCCAGCAGCTTCGGGACTAGCGGGGAGATCACAGATACGCAGTATTTT. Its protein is CASSFGTSGEITDTQYF.

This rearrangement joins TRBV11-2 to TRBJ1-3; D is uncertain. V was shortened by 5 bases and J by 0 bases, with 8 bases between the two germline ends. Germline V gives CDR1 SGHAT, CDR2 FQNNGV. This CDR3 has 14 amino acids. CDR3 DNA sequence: TGTGCCAGCAGCAAGGATCCCTCTGGAAACACCATATATTTT. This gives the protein CASSKDPSGNTIYF.

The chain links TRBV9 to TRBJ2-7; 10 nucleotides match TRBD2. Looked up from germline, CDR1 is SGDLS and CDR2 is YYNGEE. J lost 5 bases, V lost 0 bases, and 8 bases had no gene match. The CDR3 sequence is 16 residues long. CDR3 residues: CASSVAGGAGGHEQYF. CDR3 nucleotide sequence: TGTGCCAGCAGCGTAGCTGGGGGAGCGGGAGGGCACGAGCAGTACTTC.

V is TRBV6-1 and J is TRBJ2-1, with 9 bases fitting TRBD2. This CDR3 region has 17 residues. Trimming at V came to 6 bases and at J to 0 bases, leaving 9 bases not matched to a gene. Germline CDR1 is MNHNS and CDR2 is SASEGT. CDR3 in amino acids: CASSSLAGASSYNEQFF. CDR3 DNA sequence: TGTGCCAGCAGCTCTTTAGCGGGGGCTAGCTCCTACAATGAGCAGTTCTTC.

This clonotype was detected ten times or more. The CDR3 is CASSQVYSYEQYF. The DNA for the CDR3 is TGCGCCAGCAGCCAAGTATACAGCTACGAGCAGTACTTC. This chain joins TRBV4-1 and TRBJ2-7; unclear D gene. The CDR3 sequence is 13 residues long. The V end lost 1 base, the J end lost 3 bases, and 7 bases lay between the germline ends. Per the germline V gene, CDR1 is MGHRA and CDR2 is YSYEKL.

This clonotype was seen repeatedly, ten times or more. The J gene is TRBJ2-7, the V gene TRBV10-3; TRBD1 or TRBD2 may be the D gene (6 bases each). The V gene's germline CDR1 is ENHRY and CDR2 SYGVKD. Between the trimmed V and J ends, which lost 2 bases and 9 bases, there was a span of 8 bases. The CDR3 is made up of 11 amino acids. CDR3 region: CAISEGGGQYF. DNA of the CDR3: TGTGCCATCAGTGAGGGAGGGGGGCAGTACTTC.

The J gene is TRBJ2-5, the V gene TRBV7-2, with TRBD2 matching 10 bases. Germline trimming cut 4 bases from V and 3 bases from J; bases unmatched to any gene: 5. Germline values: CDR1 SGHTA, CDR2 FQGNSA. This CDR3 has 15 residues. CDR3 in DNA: TGTGCCAGCAGCTGGGGGCTAGCGGGAGAAGAGACCCAGTACTTC. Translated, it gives CASSWGLAGEETQYF.

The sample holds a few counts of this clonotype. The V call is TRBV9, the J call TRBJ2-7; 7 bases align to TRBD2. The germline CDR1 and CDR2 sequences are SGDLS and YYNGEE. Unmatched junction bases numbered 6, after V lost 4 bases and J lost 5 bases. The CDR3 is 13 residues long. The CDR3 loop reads CASSSGTNHEQYF. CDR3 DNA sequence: TGTGCCAGCAGCTCAGGGACTAACCACGAGCAGTACTTC.

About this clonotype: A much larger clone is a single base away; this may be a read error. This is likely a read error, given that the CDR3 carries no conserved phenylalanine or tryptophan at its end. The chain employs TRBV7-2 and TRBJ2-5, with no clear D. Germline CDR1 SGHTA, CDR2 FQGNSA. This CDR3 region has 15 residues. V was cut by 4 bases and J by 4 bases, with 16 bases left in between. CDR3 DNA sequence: TGTGCCAGCAGCTCTCGGGCCGCCGAGCGAGAGACCCAGTACTCC. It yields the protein CASSSRAAERETQYS.

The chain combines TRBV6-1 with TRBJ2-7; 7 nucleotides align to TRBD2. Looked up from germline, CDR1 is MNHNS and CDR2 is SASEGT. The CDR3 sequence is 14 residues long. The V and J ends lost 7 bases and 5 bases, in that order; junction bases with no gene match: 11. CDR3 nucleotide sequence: TGTGCCAGCACCCCGCTGGCGGGAGTCCACGAGCAGTACTTC. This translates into CASTPLAGVHEQYF.

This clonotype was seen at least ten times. The chain's CDR3 is CASSLEAGGVVTGELFF. As DNA, the CDR3 is TGTGCCAGCAGCTTAGAGGCCGGGGGAGTCGTGACCGGGGAGCTGTTTTTT. The chain has TRBV11-1 and TRBJ2-2, with D possibly TRBD2 on 6 matching bases. The V end was cut by 1 base, the J end by 5 bases, with 17 bases between. The CDR3 totals 17 residues. Germline V gene data show CDR1 as SGHAT and CDR2 as FQDESV (reference sequence).

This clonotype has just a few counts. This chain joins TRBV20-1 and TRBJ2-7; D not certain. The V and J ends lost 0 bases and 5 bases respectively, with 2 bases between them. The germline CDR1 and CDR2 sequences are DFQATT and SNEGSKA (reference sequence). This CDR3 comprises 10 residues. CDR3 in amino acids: CSARDDEQYF. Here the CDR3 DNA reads TGCAGTGCTAGAGATGACGAGCAGTACTTC.

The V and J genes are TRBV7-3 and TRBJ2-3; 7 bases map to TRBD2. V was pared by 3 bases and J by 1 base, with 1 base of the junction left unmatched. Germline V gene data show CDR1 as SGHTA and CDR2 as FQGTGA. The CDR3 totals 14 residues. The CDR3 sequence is CASSFAGGTDTQYF. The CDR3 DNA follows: TGTGCCAGCAGCTTTGCGGGAGGCACAGATACGCAGTATTTT.

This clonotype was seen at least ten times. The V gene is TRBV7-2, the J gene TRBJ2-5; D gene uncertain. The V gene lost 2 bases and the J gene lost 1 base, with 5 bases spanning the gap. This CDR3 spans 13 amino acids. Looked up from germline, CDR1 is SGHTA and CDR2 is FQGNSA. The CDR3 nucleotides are TGTGCCAGCAGCTTATTTGCCCAAGAGACCCAGTACTTC. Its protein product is CASSLFAQETQYF.